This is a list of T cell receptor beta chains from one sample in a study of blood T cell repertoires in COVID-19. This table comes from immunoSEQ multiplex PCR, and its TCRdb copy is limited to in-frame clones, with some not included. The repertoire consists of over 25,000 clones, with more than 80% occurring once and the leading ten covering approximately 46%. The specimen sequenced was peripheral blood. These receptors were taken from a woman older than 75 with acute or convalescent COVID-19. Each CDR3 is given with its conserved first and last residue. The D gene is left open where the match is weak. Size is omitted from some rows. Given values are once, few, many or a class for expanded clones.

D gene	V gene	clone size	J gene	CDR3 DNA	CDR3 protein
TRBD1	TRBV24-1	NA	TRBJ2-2	TGTGCCACCAGTGACCCCGGGACAGGGGTGGGGGAGCTGTTTTTT	CATSDPGTGVGELFF
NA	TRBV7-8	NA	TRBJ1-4	TGTGCCAGCAGCCACCCGGGACAACCAGAAAAACTGTTTTTT	CASSHPGQPEKLFF
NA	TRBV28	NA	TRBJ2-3	TGTGCCAGCAGTTTCCCCGGGTCCGACGGAACTAGCACAGATACGCAGTATTTT	CASSFPGSDGTSTDTQYF
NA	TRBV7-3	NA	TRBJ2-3	TGTGCCAGCAGCGACGACCCTCGGGGTACGCAGTATTTT	CASSDDPRGTQYF
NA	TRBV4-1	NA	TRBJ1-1	TGCGCCAGCAGCCAAGATCCTTGGGGGGTGAACACTGAAGCTTTCTTT	CASSQDPWGVNTEAFF
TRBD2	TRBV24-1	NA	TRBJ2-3	TGTGCCACCAGTGACCGCCAGCGGGGGACCACAGATACGCAGTATTTT	CATSDRQRGTTDTQYF
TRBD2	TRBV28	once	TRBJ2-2	TGTGCCAGCAGTTCCTTGCGGGGAAGCGGGAGAGGCGGGGAGCTGTTTTTT	CASSSLRGSGRGGELFF
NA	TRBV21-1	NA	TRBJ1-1	TGTGCCAGCAGACCTGGGACAGGGGGGCCTGAAGCTTTCTTT	CASRPGTGGPEAFF
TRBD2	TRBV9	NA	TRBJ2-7	TGTGCCAGCAGCGTAGATGCGGGGCTAGCGGGTATCTACGAGCAGTACTTC	CASSVDAGLAGIYEQYF
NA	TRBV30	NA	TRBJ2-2	TGTGCCTGGAGTCCAGGGACCGGGGAGCTGTTTTTT	CAWSPGTGELFF
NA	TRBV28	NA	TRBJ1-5	TGTGCCAGCAGGCCAGGAAATAGCAATCAGCCCCAGCATTTT	CASRPGNSNQPQHF
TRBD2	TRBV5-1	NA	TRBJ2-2	TGCGCCAGCAGCTTCGGACTAGGGAAAAACACCGGGGAGCTGTTTTTT	CASSFGLGKNTGELFF
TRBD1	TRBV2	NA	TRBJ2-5	TGTGCCAGCAGTGACCGGGACAGGGGGGCAGAGACCCAGTACTTC	CASSDRDRGAETQYF
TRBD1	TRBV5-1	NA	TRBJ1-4	TGCGCCAGCAGCTTGGATTCTGGGCAGGGGGCTGAAAAACTGTTTTTT	CASSLDSGQGAEKLFF
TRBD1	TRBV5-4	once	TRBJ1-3	TGTGCCAGCAGCACAGGGACAGGGCTGGGAAACACCATATATTTT	CASSTGTGLGNTIYF
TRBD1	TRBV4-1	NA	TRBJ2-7	TGCGCCAGCAGCCAAGTAACAGGGGCCCTCTACGAGCAGTACTTC	CASSQVTGALYEQYF
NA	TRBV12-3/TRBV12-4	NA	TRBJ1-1	TGTGCCAGCAGTTTAGGACAGGACACTGAAGCTTTCTTT	CASSLGQDTEAFF
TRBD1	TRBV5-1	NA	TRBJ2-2	TGCGCCAGCAGCCACCCTGACAGGGGGTTGGCCGGGGAGCTGTTTTTT	CASSHPDRGLAGELFF
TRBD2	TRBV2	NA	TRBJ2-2	TGTGCCAGCGGAGCGGGGAAGAACCGCGCCGGGGAGCTGTTTTTT	CASGAGKNRAGELFF
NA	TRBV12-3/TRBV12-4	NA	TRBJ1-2	TGTGCCAGCACCCAAACACAAATCTATGGCTACACCTTC	CASTQTQIYGYTF
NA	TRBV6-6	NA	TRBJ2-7	TGTGCCAGCAGGGATACCGGGTTTGGCCGCTACGAGCAGTACTTC	CASRDTGFGRYEQYF
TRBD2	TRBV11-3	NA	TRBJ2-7	TGTGCCAGCAGCTTAGCCGGGACTAGCCGCGAGCAGTACTTC	CASSLAGTSREQYF
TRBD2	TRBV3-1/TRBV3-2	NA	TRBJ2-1	TGTGCCAGCAGTTTAGCGGGAGGGGCCTTTATGTACAATGAGCAGTTCTTC	CASSLAGGAFMYNEQFF
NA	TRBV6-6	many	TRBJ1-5	TGTGCCAGCAACCAAAACAGGGACGGACAGCCCCAGCATTTT	CASNQNRDGQPQHF
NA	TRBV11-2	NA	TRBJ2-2	TGTGCCAGCAGCTTAGGCCCCGCGGTCGGGGAGCTGTTTTTT	CASSLGPAVGELFF
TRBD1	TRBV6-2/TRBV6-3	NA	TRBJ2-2	TGTGCCAGCAGCTTCGGGACAGATGGCGGGGAGCTGTTTTTT	CASSFGTDGGELFF
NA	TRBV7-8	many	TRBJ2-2	TGTGCCAGCAGCCCCCGTGGGGAGCTGTTTTTT	CASSPRGELFF
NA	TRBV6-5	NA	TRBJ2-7	TGTGCCAGCAGTACGAGGTTCGAGCAGTACTTC	CASSTRFEQYF
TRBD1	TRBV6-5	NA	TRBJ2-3	TGTGCCAGCAGGAGGACAGGGATGAGTACAGATACGCAGTATTTT	CASRRTGMSTDTQYF
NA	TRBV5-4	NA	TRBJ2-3	TGTGCCAGCAGCTTGCCGGGATCTAGCACAGATACGCAGTATTTT	CASSLPGSSTDTQYF
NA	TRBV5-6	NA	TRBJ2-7	TGTGCCAGCACCACGAGGGTGGGAGCGGGCGAGCAGTACTTC	CASTTRVGAGEQYF
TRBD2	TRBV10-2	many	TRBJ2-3	TGCGCCAGCAGTGAAGGGGGGCTAGCGGGAGATACGCAGTATTTT	CASSEGGLAGDTQYF
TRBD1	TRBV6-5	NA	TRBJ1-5	TGTGCCAGCAGAAAACAGGGGGCGGAAAATCAGCCCCAGCATTTT	CASRKQGAENQPQHF
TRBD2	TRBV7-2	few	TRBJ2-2	TGTGCCAGCAGCCCCCCTGGCGTAGCGGGAGGGCCCGGGGAGCTGTTTTTT	CASSPPGVAGGPGELFF
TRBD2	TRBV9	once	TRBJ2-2	TGTGCCAGCAGCCCGGGGACTAGCGGGGGGGCCTCTGGCACCGGGGAGCTGTTTTTT	CASSPGTSGGASGTGELFF
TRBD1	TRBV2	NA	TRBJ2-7	TGTGCCAGCAGTCGCGGGACAGGGAGAACGGACGAGCAGTACTTC	CASSRGTGRTDEQYF
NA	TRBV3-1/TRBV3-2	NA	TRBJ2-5	TGTGCCAGCAGCACCAGGGCCAGTGCAGAGACCCAGTACTTC	CASSTRASAETQYF
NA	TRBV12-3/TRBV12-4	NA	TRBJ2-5	TGTGCCAGCAGTTTAGTGGGCCGGGAGACCCAGTACTTC	CASSLVGRETQYF
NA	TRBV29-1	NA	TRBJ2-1	TGCAGCGCCCCTGCTAGCCCCAGTGAGCAGTTCTTC	CSAPASPSEQFF
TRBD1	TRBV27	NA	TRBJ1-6	TGTGCCAGCAGATTCGGACAGGGGGCGCTTCCCAATTCACCCCTCCACTTT	CASRFGQGALPNSPLHF
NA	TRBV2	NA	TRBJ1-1	TGTGCCAGCAGTGAAGTTGGGGGGTCGGGCACTGAAGCTTTCTTT	CASSEVGGSGTEAFF